The rows below give T cell receptor beta chains drawn from one sample of a study of T-cell reconstitution after alpha-beta-depleted transplantation in children. In TCRdb, the PCR reads were re-called with MiXCR into one record per CDR3 protein. Of hundreds of thousands of distinct CDR3 sequences in the sample, around a sixth were seen once. The specimen was PBMCs from the stem cell graft donor, collected from the stem cell graft. All receptors come from a human donor who donated a stem cell graft to a child with acute myeloid leukemia. CDR3s include the opening cysteine and the closing phenylalanine or tryptophan. Each record gives: clone size, V gene, J gene, D gene, CDR3 protein, CDR3 DNA. A D gene is named only where the DNA matches it firmly. Expanded clones get a size class; other rows say once, few or many, or leave the size out.

>.|TRBV24-1|TRBJ2-1|.
CATSQSSPNEQFF
TGTGCCACCAGTCAATCTAGTCCTAATGAGCAGTTCTTC
>.|TRBV6-1|TRBJ1-5|.
CASTIYSNQPQHF
TGTGCCAGCACAATTTATAGCAATCAGCCCCAGCATTTT
>.|TRBV3-1|TRBJ2-4|TRBD2
CASSQDRVAGGRVTKNIQYF
TGTGCCAGCAGCCAAGATCGGGTAGCGGGGGGGCGGGTGACCAAAAACATTCAGTACTTC
>few|TRBV18|TRBJ2-4|.
CASSPSDSENIQYF
TGTGCCAGCTCACCCTCCGACAGTGAAAACATTCAGTACTTC
>few|TRBV4-3|TRBJ2-2|TRBD1
CASSPQLAGQGDLGELFF
TGCGCCAGCAGCCCCCAACTTGCGGGACAGGGGGATCTCGGGGAGCTGTTTTTT
>many|TRBV5-1|TRBJ2-1|TRBD2
CASSLAWTSTSNEQFF
TGCGCCAGCAGCTTGGCGTGGACTAGCACTTCCAATGAGCAGTTCTTC
>many|TRBV20-1|TRBJ1-2|.
CSARDRGFPTYGYTF
TGCAGTGCTAGAGATCGGGGATTCCCCACGTATGGCTACACCTTC
>.|TRBV20-1|TRBJ1-6|TRBD1
CSARDGTGDFYNSPLHF
TGCAGTGCTAGAGATGGGACAGGGGACTTCTATAATTCACCCCTCCACTTT
>.|TRBV5-6|TRBJ1-5|.
CASSPSPQGNQPQHF
TGTGCCAGCAGCCCCTCCCCCCAGGGGAATCAGCCCCAGCATTTT
>few|TRBV5-1|TRBJ2-1|TRBD2
CAGSVAGGLNEQFF
TGCGCCGGTTCGGTAGCGGGGGGCCTTAATGAGCAGTTCTTC
>many|TRBV6-5|TRBJ2-7|TRBD1
CASTQGRVGEQYF
TGTGCCAGCACACAGGGGCGCGTGGGCGAGCAGTACTTC
>many|TRBV20-1|TRBJ1-1|.
CSASRTPNTEAFF
TGCAGTGCTAGCCGGACCCCAAACACTGAAGCTTTCTTT
>many|TRBV20-1|TRBJ2-7|.
CSATSRGHSTYEQYF
TGCAGTGCGACTTCCCGGGGCCACAGTACCTACGAGCAGTACTTC
>.|TRBV5-6|TRBJ1-2|.
CASSLAGTSYGYTF
TGTGCCAGCAGTCTTGCCGGGACCTCCTATGGCTACACCTTC
>many|TRBV12-3/TRBV12-4|TRBJ1-2|.
CATGRVGGVYGYTF
TGTGCCACCGGCAGGGTAGGGGGTGTTTATGGCTACACCTTC
>.|TRBV30|TRBJ1-1|.
CAWSPKQGRGTEAFF
TGTGCCTGGAGTCCAAAACAGGGTCGCGGCACTGAAGCTTTCTTT
>few|TRBV5-6|TRBJ2-5|.
CASSLGTGGPKTQYF
TGTGCCAGCAGCTTGGGTACCGGGGGGCCCAAGACCCAGTACTTC
>.|TRBV20-1|TRBJ2-1|.
CSLPRGGADEQFF
TGCAGCCTCCCGCGAGGGGGGGCCGATGAGCAGTTCTTC